These T cell receptor beta chains were read from a single sample in a study of blood T cell repertoires in COVID-19. Measured with immunoSEQ multiplex PCR; TCRdb has only the in-frame clones, and not every one. Among 150,000 to 180,000 clones, more than 80% were seen once, and the ten largest hold 0.5% to 0.55%. Sequencing was performed on peripheral blood. These receptors were taken from a man aged 50 to 59 with acute or convalescent COVID-19. Both conserved end residues are part of each CDR3. The D gene is left open where the match is weak. Size tells how often a clone was seen (once, few, many) or the class of an expanded clone, and some rows leave it out.

J gene	V gene	D gene	clone size	CDR3 DNA	CDR3 protein
TRBJ1-2	TRBV30	TRBD1	-	TGTGCCTGGACCCTACCGAGGGGCAGGGGGCCGGACCACTATGGCTACACCTTC	CAWTLPRGRGPDHYGYTF
TRBJ2-1	TRBV7-9	-	-	TGTGCCAGCAGCTCCCAGCGAGAAGCCTACAATGAGCAGTTCTTC	CASSSQREAYNEQFF
TRBJ1-1	TRBV19	-	-	TGTGCCAGTAGTATATTTCAGGACACTGAAGCTTTCTTT	CASSIFQDTEAFF
TRBJ2-5	TRBV24-1	-	once	TGTGCCACCAGTGGAAAACTAGAAGAAGAGACCCAGTACTTC	CATSGKLEEETQYF
TRBJ2-1	TRBV18	-	-	TGTGCCAGCTCACCAGCCAGGTCCTCCTACAATGAGCAGTTCTTC	CASSPARSSYNEQFF
TRBJ1-2	TRBV4-3	TRBD1	-	TGCGCCAGCAGCCGAGACGGACAGGAAAACTATGGCTACACCTTC	CASSRDGQENYGYTF
TRBJ1-1	TRBV28	-	-	TGTGCCAGCAGACCTATGAGCGGGGGGGGAACTGAAGCTTTCTTT	CASRPMSGGGTEAFF
TRBJ1-1	TRBV3-1/TRBV3-2	TRBD1	-	TGTGCCAGCAGCCAAAGGGGACAGGGTAACACTGAAGCTTTCTTT	CASSQRGQGNTEAFF
TRBJ2-5	TRBV6-5	-	-	TGTGCCAGCAGTCGGGGGGCGGGTGAGACCCAGTACTTC	CASSRGAGETQYF
TRBJ1-2	TRBV10-1	-	-	TGCGCCAGCAGTGACCCCGGACAGTATGGCTACACCTTC	CASSDPGQYGYTF
TRBJ2-3	TRBV29-1	-	-	TGCAGCGTTGAAATTGCAGGGGGCACAGATACGCAGTATTTT	CSVEIAGGTDTQYF
TRBJ2-7	TRBV5-1	TRBD2	-	TGCGCCAGCAGCAGGGGACTAAAAGACTACGAGCAGTACTTC	CASSRGLKDYEQYF
TRBJ2-3	TRBV15	-	-	TGTGCCACCAGCAGTTCGGACGGAGGCTCAGATACGCAGTATTTT	CATSSSDGGSDTQYF
TRBJ1-2	TRBV20-1	TRBD1	-	TGCAGTGCTAGGACAGGGGATGGCTACACCTTC	CSARTGDGYTF
TRBJ1-1	TRBV28	-	-	TGTGCCAGCAGTCAGGAGGGTAACACTGAAGCTTTCTTT	CASSQEGNTEAFF
TRBJ1-5	TRBV27	-	-	TGTGCCAGCAGTTGGACAGTCAATCAGCCCCAGCATTTT	CASSWTVNQPQHF
TRBJ1-5	TRBV4-3	-	-	TGCGCCAGCAGCCAAGATCGGGGTCAGCCCCAGCATTTT	CASSQDRGQPQHF
TRBJ2-1	TRBV5-1	TRBD2	once	TGCGCCAGCAACCCGGGACTAGCGGGACCCAGGAAAAACTACAATGAGCAGTTCTTC	CASNPGLAGPRKNYNEQFF
TRBJ1-4	TRBV28	-	few	TGTGCCAGCAGTTCTGGGGGGGAGGGCAATGAAAAACTGTTTTTT	CASSSGGEGNEKLFF
TRBJ1-4	TRBV11-2	-	-	TGTGCCAGCAGCTTGGGGGACACATGGACTAATGAAAAACTGTTTTTT	CASSLGDTWTNEKLFF
TRBJ2-1	TRBV6-5	TRBD2	-	TGTGCCAGCAGTTACTCACGGCGGGACTACCGCAATGAGCAGTTCTTC	CASSYSRRDYRNEQFF
TRBJ2-3	TRBV24-1	TRBD2	-	TGTGCCACCAGTGACCCTCCTTCGCGGGAGGGAGATACGCAGTATTTT	CATSDPPSREGDTQYF
TRBJ2-2	TRBV4-1	-	once	TGCGCCAGCCGCCCCGGGGAGCTGGATTACGGGGAGCTGTTTTTT	CASRPGELDYGELFF
TRBJ1-2	TRBV5-1	TRBD1	-	TGCGCCAGCAGCCCTGGACAGGGAGAATACTATGGCTACACCTTC	CASSPGQGEYYGYTF
TRBJ1-5	TRBV4-1	TRBD1	-	TGCGCCAGCAGCCCACCGGGACAGGGATTGGAGCCCCAGCATTTT	CASSPPGQGLEPQHF
TRBJ2-7	TRBV25-1	-	-	TGTGCCAGCAGTCGGGGGGCGCCTGGCGAGCAGTACTTC	CASSRGAPGEQYF
TRBJ1-1	TRBV11-3	-	-	TGTGCCAGCAGGGGCCCGAACACTGAAGCTTTCTTT	CASRGPNTEAFF
TRBJ2-1	TRBV28	-	-	TGTGCCAGCAGTTCTACAGGGTTTGAGCAGTTCTTC	CASSSTGFEQFF
TRBJ2-2	TRBV3-1/TRBV3-2	-	-	TGTGCCAGCAGCCAAAACGACTGGATACCCGGGGAGCTGTTTTTT	CASSQNDWIPGELFF
TRBJ1-2	TRBV7-2	-	-	TGTGCCAGCAGCTTAGTAGTTTCGCAGGGCCGCTATGGCTACACCTTC	CASSLVVSQGRYGYTF
TRBJ1-1	TRBV2	-	-	TGTGCCAGCAGTGCCGGGGGCACTGAAGCTTTCTTT	CASSAGGTEAFF
TRBJ2-3	TRBV5-4	-	few	TGTGCCAGCAGCTTGTATTCCTTGGATACGCAGTATTTT	CASSLYSLDTQYF
TRBJ2-7	TRBV6-1	-	-	TGTGCCAGCAGTGAAGCGCCCGGGGACGAGCAGTACTTC	CASSEAPGDEQYF
TRBJ2-7	TRBV6-1	-	-	TGTGCCAGCAGTGAAGCAGGAGGCAGAAGGTTTTCCTACGAGCAGTACTTC	CASSEAGGRRFSYEQYF
TRBJ2-3	TRBV11-2	TRBD2	-	TGTGCCAGCAGCTTGGGGACTAGTTCAGATACGCAGTATTTT	CASSLGTSSDTQYF
TRBJ1-6	TRBV6-2/TRBV6-3	-	-	TGTGCCAGCAGTACAAGCTCCTATAATTCACCCCTCCACTTT	CASSTSSYNSPLHF
TRBJ2-3	TRBV5-1	-	-	TGCGCCAGCAGCTCTACCTCCACAGATACGCAGTATTTT	CASSSTSTDTQYF
TRBJ2-5	TRBV5-4	TRBD2	few	TGTGCCAGCAGCTTATCTAGCGGGGGGGCAACCCAGTACTTC	CASSLSSGGATQYF
TRBJ1-3	TRBV4-2	-	-	TGTGCCAGCAGCCCCGTGGGAAACACCATATATTTT	CASSPVGNTIYF
TRBJ1-1	TRBV18	TRBD1	once	TGTGCCAGCTCACCCCCGGACAGGGGGCGATCGGCTTTCTTT	CASSPPDRGRSAFF
TRBJ2-4	TRBV6-5	TRBD2	-	TGTGCCAGCTGTAAGGCGGGAGTAGGGCCAAACATTCAGTACTTC	CASCKAGVGPNIQYF